These 31 T cell receptor beta chains share one sample of origin, sequenced in a study of PD-1 blockade in classical Hodgkin lymphoma. Here immunoSEQ multiplex PCR was the method, and the copy in TCRdb shows in-frame clones only, minus some. Of 25,000 to 30,000 clones listed, 70% to 90% are singletons. Time point defined: cycle 4 day 1 (C4D1), after less than 7 weeks of nivolumab. Each patient's relapse followed autologous stem cell transplantation, and brentuximab vedotin exposure varied. Purification of CD4+ T cells from thawed PBMCs was performed via magnetic negative selection. The starting material was CD4+ T cells from blood, obtained before the fourth cycle of nivolumab. Receptors originate from a human donor with classical Hodgkin lymphoma.

The chain uses TRBV11-2 and TRBJ2-5; no clear D. Germline V gene data show CDR1 as SGHAT and CDR2 as FQNNGV. The ends were cut back, 5 bases at V and 5 bases at J, with 21 bases in the middle. The CDR3 is made up of 16 amino acids. The CDR3 region is CASSLSRAGTSETQYF. CDR3 bases: TGTGCCAGCAGCCTCTCCCGAGCAGGTACCTCGGAGACCCAGTACTTC.

The gene calls are TRBV5-1 and TRBJ1-2, with a tentative D call TRBD1 (5 bases). Germline V gives CDR1 SGHRS, CDR2 YFSETQ. Trimming shortened V by 1 base and J by 4 bases, and 11 bases separated the two germline ends. The length of the CDR3 is 14 residues. CDR3 residues: CASSLSEGSYGYTF. The CDR3 DNA reads TGCGCCAGCAGCTTGTCCGAGGGGTCCTATGGCTACACCTTC.

The V call is TRBV5-1, the J call TRBJ2-7; TRBD1 aligns across 7 bases. This CDR3 spans 14 amino acids. Germline CDR1 and CDR2: SGHRS and YFSETQ. Trimming cost V 6 bases and J 2 bases; bases outside gene matches: 8. The DNA of the CDR3 is TGCGCCAGCAACGCCCCAGGACAGGCCTACGAGCAGTACTTC. Translating gives CASNAPGQAYEQYF.

The chain uses TRBV5-1 and TRBJ1-2; the D gene is possibly TRBD1 (5 bases). The CDR3 has 14 residues. Germline V gives CDR1 SGHRS, CDR2 YFSETQ. V lost 4 bases and J 4 bases, leaving 14 bases between the germline ends. The CDR3: CASSGGAGVYGYTF. The CDR3 DNA is TGCGCCAGCAGCGGTGGGGCGGGGGTCTATGGCTACACCTTC. Variable domain in full (rest from reference TRBV5-1 and TRBJ1-2): KAGVTQTPRYLIKTRGQQVTLSCSPISGHRSVSWYQQTPGQGLQFLFEYFSETQRNKGNFPGRFSGRQFSNSRSEMNVSTLELGDSALYLCASSGGAGVYGYTFGSGTRLTVV.

This clone was seen once. The chain employs TRBV5-1 and TRBJ2-2; 11 bases map to TRBD1. The V segment lost 3 bases and the J segment 4 bases; nucleotides outside the gene matches: 8. The CDR3 length is 17 residues. CDR1 is SGHRS and CDR2 is YFSETQ in the germline V gene. In DNA form, the CDR3 reads TGCGCCAGCAGCTCCGGGGACAGGGGGGCTGTCACCGGGGAGCTGTTTTTT. Protein product: CASSSGDRGAVTGELFF.

The chain carries TRBV28 and TRBJ2-2, with 8 nucleotides matching TRBD2. Germline-derived CDR1 and CDR2 are MDHEN and SYDVKM. The junction had 3 bases not matched to a gene; V was cut back by 2 bases and J by 4 bases. The CDR3 spans 15 residues. For the CDR3, the DNA is TGTGCCAGCAGTTTAATAGGACTAGCCACCGGGGAGCTGTTTTTT. Its protein is CASSLIGLATGELFF.

The chain combines TRBV19 with TRBJ2-7; the D gene is possibly TRBD1 (5 bases). CDR3 length: 13 residues. Germline V gives CDR1 LNHDA, CDR2 SQIVND (reference sequence). V was clipped by 4 bases and J by 3 bases, with 10 bases between them. For the CDR3, the DNA is TGTGCCAGTAGTACACAGGTGAACTACGAGCAGTACTTC. Translated, it gives CASSTQVNYEQYF.

The sample holds one count of this clone. CDR3 sequence: CASSLAGPGAGSEQYF. For the CDR3, the DNA is TGCGCCAGCAGCTTGGCGGGTCCGGGGGCGGGGAGCGAGCAGTACTTC. The chain recombines TRBV5-1 with TRBJ2-7; perhaps D is TRBD1 or TRBD2 (6 bases each). V was clipped by 0 bases and J by 6 bases, with 19 bases between them. This CDR3 is built from 16 residues. Germline values: CDR1 SGHRS, CDR2 YFSETQ.

The genes are TRBV7-9 and TRBJ1-2, with TRBD1 matching over 7 bases. The CDR3 has 15 amino acids. From germline, CDR1 is SEHNR and CDR2 FQNEAQ (reference sequence). The J segment lost 4 bases and the V segment lost 4 bases, leaving 9 bases of the junction unmatched. The CDR3 DNA sequence: TGTGCCAGCAGCTCGGGGCAGGGGGGGAGCTATGGCTACACCTTC. Translation: CASSSGQGGSYGYTF.

This chain connects TRBV18 to TRBJ2-7; no clear D gene. Germline CDR1 and CDR2: KGHSH and LQKENI. Trimming took 1 base from V and 5 from J, leaving 3 bases between them. The CDR3 sequence is 11 residues long. In nucleotides, the CDR3 is TGTGCCAGCTCACCACAGGACGAGCAGTACTTC. Its protein is CASSPQDEQYF.

V usage is TRBV6-5 and J usage is TRBJ1-2; 7 bases are shared with TRBD1. Unmatched junction bases numbered 4, after V lost 2 bases and J lost 4 bases. Germline V lookup: CDR1 MNHEY, CDR2 SVGAGI. This CDR3 is 14 amino acids long. CDR3: CASSYGTEIYGYTF. The CDR3 DNA is TGTGCCAGCAGTTACGGGACAGAGATCTATGGCTACACCTTC.

The gene calls are TRBV6-6 and TRBJ1-1, with D perhaps TRBD1 (6 bases). The CDR3 length is 16 residues. Between the trimmed V and J ends, which lost 5 bases and 0 bases, there was a span of 16 bases. The germline V gene has CDR1 MNHNY and CDR2 SVGAGI (reference sequence). This CDR3 is CASSANPTGLNTEAFF. The CDR3, as DNA: TGTGCCAGCAGTGCGAACCCGACAGGATTGAACACTGAAGCTTTCTTT.

The V and J genes are TRBV7-9 and TRBJ1-2; no reliable D call. This CDR3 has 14 amino acids. The germline V gene encodes CDR1 SEHNR and CDR2 FQNEAQ (reference sequence). Trimming pared 5 bases from V and 8 bases from J, leaving 18 bases between. The CDR3 protein is CASSPPTLGSGYTF. DNA of the CDR3: TGTGCCAGCAGCCCCCCCACGCTAGGAAGCGGCTACACCTTC.

The chain uses TRBV5-1 and TRBJ2-1, with TRBD2 matching 9 bases. CDR3 length: 14 residues. The J segment lost 6 bases and the V segment lost 6 bases, leaving 7 bases of the junction unmatched. Germline V CDR1 and CDR2: SGHRS, YFSETQ. This CDR3 is CASTGLASANEQFF. The DNA of the CDR3 is TGCGCCAGCACGGGACTAGCCTCGGCCAATGAGCAGTTCTTC.

J is TRBJ2-7 and V is TRBV4-1; either TRBD1 or TRBD2 may fit D (5 bases each). The CDR3 extends over 16 amino acids. Germline loops: CDR1 MGHRA, CDR2 YSYEKL. V lost 2 bases to trimming and J lost 0 bases, with 14 bases between them. The CDR3 reads CASSQRPGDPSYEQYF. CDR3 DNA: TGCGCCAGCAGCCAAAGGCCCGGGGACCCCTCCTACGAGCAGTACTTC.

The V call is TRBV6-1, the J call TRBJ1-4; no reliable D call. This CDR3 has 12 residues. Per the germline V gene, CDR1 is MNHNS and CDR2 is SASEGT. The ends were cut back, 3 bases at V and 5 bases at J, with 4 bases in the middle. The CDR3 loop is CASSDPNEKLFF. The CDR3, as DNA: TGTGCCAGCAGTGACCCCAATGAAAAACTGTTTTTT.

The V and J genes are TRBV19 and TRBJ2-1; 8 nucleotides align to TRBD2. CDR1 is LNHDA, CDR2 SQIVND, per germline (reference sequence). The CDR3 length is 15 residues. The V and J ends lost 2 bases and 10 bases, in that order; junction bases with no gene match: 10. CDR3 sequence reads: CASSIYGGASGEQFF. CDR3 sequence (DNA): TGTGCCAGTAGTATATACGGGGGGGCCTCAGGCGAGCAGTTCTTC.

The chain joins TRBV5-1 to TRBJ2-3, with no clear D. CDR3 length equals 14 residues. Trimming pared 0 bases from V and 6 bases from J, leaving 11 bases between. Germline loops: CDR1 SGHRS, CDR2 YFSETQ. The CDR3 DNA reads as TGCGCCAGCAGCTTGGGGGTAGCTCCCGATACGCAGTATTTT. This encodes CASSLGVAPDTQYF.

This clone was detected only once. This rearrangement joins TRBV6-1 to TRBJ1-1; D is unclear. This CDR3 comprises 12 residues. Deletions cut 6 bases from V and 0 bases from J, with 5 bases between. Per germline, CDR1 MNHNS and CDR2 SASEGT. CDR3 in amino acids: CASRFMNTEAFF. The CDR3 nucleotides are TGTGCCAGCAGATTCATGAACACTGAAGCTTTCTTT.

V gene TRBV30 combines with J gene TRBJ1-2; D is undetermined. Trimming removed 2 bases from V and 0 bases from J, with 10 bases in between. Looked up from germline, CDR1 is GTSNPN and CDR2 is SVGIG (reference sequence). CDR3 length: 14 residues. The CDR3 sequence is CAWSRASSNYGYTF. CDR3 DNA sequence: TGTGCCTGGAGTAGGGCCAGCTCTAACTATGGCTACACCTTC.

The chain recombines TRBV10-1 with TRBJ1-2; D may be TRBD1 (5 bases). The CDR3 totals 17 residues. Per the germline V gene, CDR1 is WNHNN and CDR2 is SYGVQD (reference sequence). The V gene lost 7 bases and the J gene lost 0 bases, with 21 bases spanning the gap. The CDR3 protein is CASMPKKGPRANYGYTF. CDR3 DNA: TGCGCCAGCATGCCTAAGAAGGGACCGAGAGCTAACTATGGCTACACCTTC.

This clone occurred once. V gene TRBV5-1 combines with J gene TRBJ2-3, with TRBD1 matching over 7 bases. The trim removed 4 bases at V and 0 bases at J, leaving 5 bases unmatched. This CDR3 contains 15 residues. Germline lookup yields CDR1 SGHRS and CDR2 YFSETQ. The DNA for the CDR3 is TGCGCCAGCAGCGAAACAGGGGTTAGCACAGATACGCAGTATTTT. This sequence encodes CASSETGVSTDTQYF. Based on the CDR3 plus reference TRBV5-1 and TRBJ2-3, the full variable domain is KAGVTQTPRYLIKTRGQQVTLSCSPISGHRSVSWYQQTPGQGLQFLFEYFSETQRNKGNFPGRFSGRQFSNSRSEMNVSTLELGDSALYLCASSETGVSTDTQYFGPGTRLTVL.

The chain uses TRBV10-1 and TRBJ2-5; no reliable D call. Germline V gene lookup returns CDR1 WNHNN and CDR2 SYGVQD (reference sequence). The CDR3 is made up of 14 amino acids. V lost 0 bases to trimming and J lost 4 bases, with 9 bases between them. Here the CDR3 reads CASSESWWRETQYF. The CDR3 nucleotides are TGCGCCAGCAGTGAGTCATGGTGGAGAGAGACCCAGTACTTC.

The genes are TRBV6-6 and TRBJ1-5; D is unclear. Trimming stripped 6 bases from V and 5 bases from J, with 11 bases between. Germline V gene sequence: CDR1 MNHNY, CDR2 SVGAGI (reference sequence). This CDR3 contains 13 residues. CDR3 sequence (DNA): TGTGCCAGCAGGCCGTCGACTTATCAGCCCCAGCATTTT. Protein product: CASRPSTYQPQHF.

Here the CDR3 DNA reads TGCGCCAGCAGCTTGGAATCGACCGTCTACGAGCAGTACTTC. Translated, it gives CASSLESTVYEQYF. The chain couples TRBV5-1 to TRBJ2-7; D gene ambiguous. The CDR3 consists of 14 residues. Germline V gene lookup returns CDR1 SGHRS and CDR2 YFSETQ. V shed 0 bases and J shed 3 bases, with 10 bases lying between them.

V is TRBV6-6 and J is TRBJ1-6; D gene uncertain. The germline V gene has CDR1 MNHNY and CDR2 SVGAGI (reference sequence). CDR3 length: 15 amino acids. V lost 2 bases, J lost 4 bases, and 9 bases lay in between. Written as DNA, the CDR3 is TGTGCCAGCAGTTACGGGCAGGATTATAATTCACCCCTCCACTTT. Protein sequence: CASSYGQDYNSPLHF.

The chain has TRBV6-5 and TRBJ1-2; perhaps TRBD1 as D (5 bases). CDR3 size: 11 residues. With 8 bases removed from V and 9 bases from J, the gap between germline ends came to 13 bases. The germline gives CDR1 MNHEY, CDR2 SVGAGI. The CDR3 protein is CASFRDLSYTF. The CDR3 DNA reads TGTGCCAGCTTCCGGGACTTGAGCTACACCTTC.

The chain employs TRBV7-8 and TRBJ1-6; 7 bases align to TRBD1. Trimming at V came to 5 bases and at J to 7 bases, leaving 5 bases not matched to a gene. Per germline, CDR1 SGHVS and CDR2 FQNEAQ. CDR3 size: 14 residues. Here the CDR3 reads CASSDRAWNSPLHF. The CDR3 DNA sequence: TGTGCCAGCAGCGACAGGGCTTGGAATTCACCCCTCCACTTT.

The V gene is TRBV5-1, the J gene TRBJ1-4, with a weak D call TRBD1 (6 bases). Trimming pared 3 bases from V and 7 bases from J, leaving 16 bases between. CDR3 length: 15 residues. Germline CDR1 reads SGHRS; CDR2 reads YFSETQ. CDR3 residues: CASSSTGTIGEKLFF. In nucleotides, the CDR3 is TGCGCCAGCAGCTCTACCGGGACAATCGGTGAAAAACTGTTTTTT.

The gene calls are TRBV5-1 and TRBJ1-3; D is perhaps TRBD1 (6 bases). CDR3 length: 14 residues. The ends were cut back, 3 bases at V and 3 bases at J, with 10 bases in the middle. The germline CDR1 and CDR2 sequences are SGHRS and YFSETQ. The CDR3 DNA sequence: TGCGCCAGCAGCTCAGGGGAGATTGGAAACACCATATATTTT. Translating it yields CASSSGEIGNTIYF.

The gene calls are TRBV5-1 and TRBJ2-2; D not resolved. V dropped 0 bases and J dropped 3 bases, with 12 bases sitting between them. CDR3 length: 16 amino acids. The germline V gene has CDR1 SGHRS and CDR2 YFSETQ. Written as DNA, the CDR3 is TGCGCCAGCAGCTTGGCCGTGGCGGTCGACACCGGGGAGCTGTTTTTT. Translated: CASSLAVAVDTGELFF.